This is a list of T cell receptor beta chains from one sample in a study of T cells in Graves' hyperthyroidism and ophthalmopathy. TCRdb re-called the multiplex PCR reads through MiXCR, storing one row per CDR3 protein. The sample shows nearly 600,000 distinct CDR3 sequences, 12% to 15% of them seen only once. Sequencing used blood. Every receptor here comes from a woman between 18 and 30 years old with Graves' ophthalmopathy. Both conserved end residues are part of each CDR3. D genes are given only for firm matches. Only part of the rows carry a size: once, few, many, or a class if the clone is expanded.

d_gene	v_gene	j_gene	abundance	CDR3nt	CDR3aa
.	TRBV30	TRBJ1-3	many	TGTGCCTGGACGCGGACGGTCGGAAACACCATATATTTT	CAWTRTVGNTIYF
.	TRBV12-3/TRBV12-4	TRBJ1-1	many	TGTGCCAGCAGCCGTTCCCCGGGGAAAGCTTTCTTT	CASSRSPGKAFF
TRBD1	TRBV27	TRBJ2-2	.	TGTGCCAGCAGGGGGACAGGGGGTGGCGGGGAGCTGTTTTTT	CASRGTGGGGELFF
TRBD1	TRBV27	TRBJ2-5	few	TGTGCCAGCAGTACTAGCAGGGGGCTTAGAGAGACCCAGTACTTC	CASSTSRGLRETQYF
.	TRBV28	TRBJ2-3	many	TGTGCCAGCACCCGACCCACAGATACGCAGTATTTT	CASTRPTDTQYF
.	TRBV20-1	TRBJ1-1	many	TGCAGTGCTAGACCAATGGGGGGCAATACTGAAGCTTTCTTT	CSARPMGGNTEAFF
TRBD1	TRBV6-1	TRBJ2-7	many	TGTGCCAGCAGTAGGGACAGGGGCTACGAGCAGTACTTC	CASSRDRGYEQYF
TRBD1	TRBV6-2/TRBV6-3	TRBJ2-5	.	TGTGCCAGCAGCCGGACAGGGGGCAGAAACCAGTACTTC	CASSRTGGRNQYF
TRBD2	TRBV20-1	TRBJ2-1	many	TGCAGTGCTAGACTAACCGGGACTAGCGGGCAGGATGAGCAGTTCTTC	CSARLTGTSGQDEQFF
TRBD2	TRBV3-1	TRBJ2-4	.	TGTGCCAGCAGCCAAGATTTGGCGGGAGGGGGCAAAAACATTCAGTACTTC	CASSQDLAGGGKNIQYF
TRBD2	TRBV7-2	TRBJ2-2	many	TGTGCCAGCAGCTTAGTTCCGGGAGGGGTTGGCGGGGAGCTGTTTTTT	CASSLVPGGVGGELFF
TRBD2	TRBV20-1	TRBJ2-1	many	TGCAGTGCTGATGGAGCTGGGACTAGCGGGAACGATGAGCAGTTCTTC	CSADGAGTSGNDEQFF
.	TRBV30	TRBJ2-2	many	TGTGCCTGGAAGGCGGTCGGGGAGCTGTTTTTT	CAWKAVGELFF
TRBD2	TRBV5-4	TRBJ2-2	few	TGTGCCAGCAGCTTGGATACTAGCGGGAGCCGCCAACTGTTTTTT	CASSLDTSGSRQLFF
.	TRBV27	TRBJ2-1	.	TGTGCCAGCAGTTTTAAGGGGGGGGGGTACTACAATGAGCAGTTCTTC	CASSFKGGGYYNEQFF
.	TRBV30	TRBJ1-2	many	TGTGCCTGGAGTGTACGAGGGGCGGATGGCTACACCTTC	CAWSVRGADGYTF